This TCR delta chain was sequenced for a study of delta chains in infants with herpesvirus infections. TCR cDNA was made from PBMC RNA with gamma- and delta-chain-specific primers. TCRdb re-processed the RT-PCR reads via CATT. The sample carries approximately 830 delta-chain clones, roughly 16% recorded once. Overall study findings and caveats: Among about 19 CMV-infected infants, several showed the public Vdelta1 clonotype.

This clone is large within its sample. Its antigen remains unidentified. With 3 bases clipped from V and 6 bases from J, the junction kept 12 bases outside the gene matches. CDR1 and CDR2 from the germline V gene are TSWWSYY and QGS. This CDR3 has 17 amino acids. The chain links TRDV1 to TRDJ1; 11 bases fit TRDD3. This TCR was sampled from a human donor who was a Ugandan infant, either HIV-exposed or HIV-unexposed (not recorded which). The sample was peripheral blood, taken at time point 1 of longitudinal follow-up. The CDR3 spells CALGDTHGGYEGNKLIF. CDR3 bases: TGTGCTCTTGGGGACACCCATGGGGGATACGAAGGGAATAAACTCATCTTT.